Listed here are 2 T cell receptor beta chains from one sample, sequenced in a study of T cells in Graves' hyperthyroidism and ophthalmopathy. The source material, RNA transcripts, was used to amplify TCR beta CDR3 regions. A set of HTBI primers served as the primers for a first-round RT-PCR of the TCR CDR3. In TCRdb, the multiplex PCR reads were re-called with MiXCR into one record per CDR3 protein. This repertoire shows 450,000 to 650,000 distinct CDR3 sequences, over 15% found once; its top ten account for 17%. Sequencing input: blood. These receptors were obtained from a young woman with Graves' ophthalmopathy.

This clonotype was seen a handful of times. V usage is TRBV6-2 or TRBV6-3 and J usage is TRBJ2-2; perhaps TRBD1 as D (5 bases). The CDR3 spans 12 residues. V was cut by 6 bases and J by 6 bases, with 8 bases left in between. The V gene's germline CDR1 is MNHEY and CDR2 SVGEGT. The CDR3 sequence: CASSTGPGELFF. The CDR3 bases are TGTGCCAGCAGCACAGGCCCCGGGGAGCTGTTTTTT.

V usage is TRBV18 and J usage is TRBJ2-2, with D perhaps matching TRBD2 (5 bases). V lost 6 bases and J 4 bases, leaving 15 bases between the germline ends. The CDR3 runs to 15 residues. Per germline, CDR1 KGHSH and CDR2 LQKENI. The chain's CDR3 is CASSPTEVATGELFF. CDR3 DNA: TGTGCCAGCTCCCCGACGGAGGTGGCCACCGGGGAGCTGTTTTTT.